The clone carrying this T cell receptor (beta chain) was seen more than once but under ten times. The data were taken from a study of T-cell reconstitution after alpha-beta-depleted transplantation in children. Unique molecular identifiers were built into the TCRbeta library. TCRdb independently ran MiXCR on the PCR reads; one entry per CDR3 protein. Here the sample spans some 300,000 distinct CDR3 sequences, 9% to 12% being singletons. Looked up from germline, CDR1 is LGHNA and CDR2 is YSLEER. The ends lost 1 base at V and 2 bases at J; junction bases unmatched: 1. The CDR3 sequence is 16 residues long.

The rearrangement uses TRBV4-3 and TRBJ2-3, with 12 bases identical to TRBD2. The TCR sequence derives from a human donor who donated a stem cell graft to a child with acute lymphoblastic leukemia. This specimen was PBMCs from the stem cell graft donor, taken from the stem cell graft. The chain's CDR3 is CASSQGTSGITDTQYF. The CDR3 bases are TGCGCCAGCAGCCAAGGGACTAGCGGGATCACAGATACGCAGTATTTT.